Sequencing of this T cell receptor (beta chain) was carried out in a study of shared clonotypes between healthy human individuals. The assay used deep level. The data were produced by immunoSEQ multiplex PCR, yet TCRdb's version contains in-frame clones alone and is incomplete. The sample yields about 2 million clones, about 95% seen once. Selected positively for CCR7 and CD45RO-negative, naive CD8 cells excluded terminally differentiated effector memory CD45RA+ cells. V lost 4 bases to trimming and J lost 7 bases, with 22 bases between them. The CDR3 consists of 17 residues. CDR1 and CDR2 from the germline V gene are MNHNS and SASEGT.

The TCR sequence derives from a man aged 18 to 29 in good health. V and J are TRBV6-1 and TRBJ2-2; D unclear. The sequenced sample was naive CD8+ T cells sorted from blood. CDR3 loop: CASSASLRPGTVGELFF. CDR3 nucleotide sequence: TGTGCCAGCAGTGCCAGTCTCCGGCCAGGAACCGTCGGGGAGCTGTTTTTT.